The 17 T cell receptor beta chains listed next were all sequenced from one sample in a study of cytomegalovirus exposure and HLA in healthy donors. 60 Vbeta and 13 Jbeta primers were used in PCR. The assay was immunoSEQ multiplex PCR, and TCRdb's table has in-frame clones only and misses some. The table shows some 120,000 clones, with over 60% occurring only once. Sequencing was done on a sample of PBMCs. The source is a man under 40 in good health and CMV-seropositive.

The chain has TRBV27 and TRBJ2-2; a weak D match, TRBD2 (7 bases). V lost 3 bases and J lost 5, with 13 bases in between. Germline V lookup: CDR1 MNHEY, CDR2 SMNVEV (reference sequence). The CDR3 totals 15 residues. For the CDR3, the DNA is TGTGCCAGCAGTTTGGGGGGGGCAGGAACCGGGGAGCTGTTTTTT. This codes for CASSLGGAGTGELFF.

The sample holds a few counts of this clone. This rearrangement joins TRBV6-1 to TRBJ2-1, with 7 nucleotides matching TRBD1. Per the germline V gene, CDR1 is MNHNS and CDR2 is SASEGT. J lost 8 bases, V lost 6 bases, and 7 bases had no gene match. The CDR3 spans 13 residues. The CDR3 loop reads CASSHDRDHEQFF. As DNA, the CDR3 is TGTGCCAGCAGCCACGACAGGGATCATGAGCAGTTCTTC.

The V call is TRBV30, the J call TRBJ2-7, with D possibly matching TRBD1 (6 bases). The CDR3 has 13 residues. V shed 0 bases and J shed 2 bases, with 8 bases lying between them. Germline V CDR1 and CDR2: GTSNPN, SVGIG (reference sequence). CDR3 DNA: TGTGCCTGGAGTGTGGCAGGGGCCTACGAGCAGTACTTC. Its protein is CAWSVAGAYEQYF.

The rearrangement links TRBV10-1 to TRBJ2-1, with TRBD2 identical over 9 bases. Germline CDR1 and CDR2: WNHNN and SYGVQD (reference sequence). The CDR3 has 15 residues. Trimming took 3 bases from V and 8 from J; bases not matched to a gene: 8. The CDR3, as DNA: TGCGCCAGCAGTGAAGGCGGGGGGGGCTGGGATGAGCAGTTCTTC. It encodes CASSEGGGGWDEQFF.

The rearrangement joins TRBV5-1 to TRBJ2-1, with a weak D call TRBD2 (7 bases). V was clipped by 3 bases and J by 6 bases, with 19 bases between them. Germline V gene sequence: CDR1 SGHRS, CDR2 YFSETQ. The CDR3 totals 16 residues. The CDR3 reads CASSSVPGGPANEQFF. The CDR3 DNA reads TGCGCCAGCAGCTCGGTTCCCGGGGGGCCGGCCAATGAGCAGTTCTTC.

This clone was detected only once. The gene calls are TRBV19 and TRBJ1-2; D is possibly TRBD1 (5 bases). CDR3 size: 13 residues. Germline values: CDR1 LNHDA, CDR2 SQIVND (reference sequence). V was shortened by 3 bases and J by 1 base, with 6 bases between the two germline ends. CDR3 coding DNA: TGTGCCAGTAGTATGGGGCTTAACTATGGCTACACCTTC. It is translated as CASSMGLNYGYTF.

This chain connects TRBV5-8 to TRBJ1-1, with no clear D. The CDR3 runs 14 residues. The V gene's germline CDR1 is SGHTS and CDR2 YDEGEE. V lost 7 bases and J 2 bases, leaving 15 bases between the germline ends. CDR3 sequence: CASHRTPGNTEAFF. The CDR3 nucleotides read TGTGCCAGCCATAGGACTCCGGGCAACACTGAAGCTTTCTTT.

This clone was seen once. CDR3 region: CASSRRTDYGYTF. CDR3 in DNA: TGTGCCAGTAGTAGAAGGACAGATTATGGCTACACCTTC. The rearrangement links TRBV19 to TRBJ1-2; the D gene is possibly TRBD1 (6 bases). Germline CDR1 LNHDA, CDR2 SQIVND (reference sequence). This CDR3 region has 13 residues. V was trimmed by 4 bases and J by 5 bases, leaving 11 bases between them.

This clone was counted only a few times. The chain is built from TRBV4-1 and TRBJ1-1; a weak D match, TRBD1 (6 bases). V lost 4 bases, J lost 1 base, and 19 bases lay in between. The CDR3 has 17 residues. Per the germline V gene, CDR1 is MGHRA and CDR2 is YSYEKL. The CDR3 DNA reads as TGCGCCAGCAGCCGAACATCGGGGCGGGGGGCGAACACTGAAGCTTTCTTT. Amino acids: CASSRTSGRGANTEAFF.

V is TRBV5-4 and J is TRBJ2-2; TRBD2 might be the D (5 bases). The germline gives CDR1 SGHNT, CDR2 YYREEE (reference sequence). V shed 3 bases and J shed 0 bases, with 15 bases lying between them. This CDR3 has 17 residues. This CDR3 is CASSWRYGPPNTGELFF. The CDR3 bases are TGTGCCAGCAGCTGGAGGTACGGCCCACCGAACACCGGGGAGCTGTTTTTT.

The chain carries TRBV9 and TRBJ2-1; D gene unclear. V was trimmed by 0 bases and J by 2 bases, leaving 12 bases between them. Germline-derived CDR1 and CDR2 are SGDLS and YYNGEE. The CDR3 loop spans 16 amino acids. The CDR3 sequence: CASSVDPSFAYNEQFF. In nucleotides, the CDR3 is TGTGCCAGCAGCGTAGATCCTTCGTTCGCCTACAATGAGCAGTTCTTC.

This clone was detected only a few times. The chain uses TRBV10-3 and TRBJ1-1; 7 bases agree with TRBD1. CDR3 length equals 14 residues. V trimming: 8 bases; J trimming: 1 base; junction bases outside the gene matches: 7. Germline-derived CDR1 and CDR2 are ENHRY and SYGVKD. This chain's CDR3 is CAIREGQENTEAFF. CDR3 bases: TGTGCCATCCGCGAAGGACAGGAGAACACTGAAGCTTTCTTT.

The chain employs TRBV4-1 and TRBJ2-1, with TRBD2 matching 16 bases. Germline V gives CDR1 MGHRA, CDR2 YSYEKL. This CDR3 region has 19 residues. Trimming took 5 bases from V and 3 from J; bases not matched to a gene: 10. The CDR3 nucleotides read TGCGCCAGCAGCAGGACCGGGACTAGCGGGGGGGCCGGCTACAATGAGCAGTTCTTC. Protein: CASSRTGTSGGAGYNEQFF.

This clone was recorded a few times. Germline is not matched at one junction end, which may reflect a read error. The chain joins TRBV7-9 to TRBJ2-6; 8 positions match TRBD1. This CDR3 region has 18 residues. Germline values: CDR1 SEHNR, CDR2 FQNEAQ (reference sequence). The CDR3 nucleotides read TGTTCCAGCAGCTCGGACAGGGTAGGAATACGGGGGGCCAACGTCCTGACTTTC. This encodes CSSSSDRVGIRGANVLTF.

A remark on this clone: This sample includes further DNA sequences coding for the same CDR3. The chain joins TRBV9 to TRBJ1-1; 7 bases map to TRBD1. After removal of 1 base from V and 3 bases from J, the junction contained 12 bases not matched to a gene. The CDR3 is 17 residues long. Germline V gene data show CDR1 as SGDLS and CDR2 as YYNGEE. The CDR3: CASSVSQKTGAHTEAFF. CDR3 nucleotides: TGTGCCAGCAGCGTATCCCAGAAAACAGGGGCTCACACTGAAGCTTTCTTT.

This chain connects TRBV5-1 to TRBJ2-7; TRBD1 matches 10 bases. CDR3 length: 15 amino acids. Losses at the gene ends were 4 bases for V and 7 bases for J; bases not matched to a gene: 11. Germline CDR1 and CDR2: SGHRS and YFSETQ. This chain's CDR3 is CASSIRDRGPTEQYF. The DNA for the CDR3 is TGCGCCAGCAGCATCCGGGACAGGGGCCCTACTGAGCAGTACTTC. The full variable domain, in which reference TRBV5-1 and TRBJ2-7 provide the parts outside the CDR3, is KAGVTQTPRYLIKTRGQQVTLSCSPISGHRSVSWYQQTPGQGLQFLFEYFSETQRNKGNFPGRFSGRQFSNSRSEMNVSTLELGDSALYLCASSIRDRGPTEQYFGPGTRLTVT.

V is TRBV10-3 and J is TRBJ2-7, with TRBD1 as a possible D gene (6 bases). Germline V gene lookup returns CDR1 ENHRY and CDR2 SYGVKD. The CDR3 has 14 amino acids. With 2 bases removed from V and 2 bases from J, the gap between germline ends came to 10 bases. CDR3 protein: CAISETGITYEQYF. CDR3 nucleotide sequence: TGTGCCATCAGTGAGACAGGGATCACCTACGAGCAGTACTTC.